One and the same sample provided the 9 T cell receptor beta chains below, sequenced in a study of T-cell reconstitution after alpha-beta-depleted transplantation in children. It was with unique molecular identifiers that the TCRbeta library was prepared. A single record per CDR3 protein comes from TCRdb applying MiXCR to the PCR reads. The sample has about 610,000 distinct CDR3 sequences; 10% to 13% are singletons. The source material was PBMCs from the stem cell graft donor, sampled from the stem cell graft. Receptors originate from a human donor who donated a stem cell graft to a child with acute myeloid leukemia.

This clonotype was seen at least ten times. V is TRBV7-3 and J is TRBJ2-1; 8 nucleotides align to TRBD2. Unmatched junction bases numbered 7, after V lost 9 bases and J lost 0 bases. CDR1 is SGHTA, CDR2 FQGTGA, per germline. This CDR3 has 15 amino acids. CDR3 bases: TGTGCCAGGAAACTAGCGGAGTTCTCCTACAATGAGCAGTTCTTC. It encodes CARKLAEFSYNEQFF.

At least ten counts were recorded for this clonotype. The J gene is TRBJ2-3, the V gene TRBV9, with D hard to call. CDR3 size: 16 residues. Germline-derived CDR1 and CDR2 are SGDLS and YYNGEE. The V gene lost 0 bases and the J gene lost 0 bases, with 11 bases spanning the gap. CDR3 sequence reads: CASSVEAGYSTDTQYF. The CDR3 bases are TGTGCCAGCAGCGTAGAGGCTGGGTATAGCACAGATACGCAGTATTTT. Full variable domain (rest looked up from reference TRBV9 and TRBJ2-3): DSGVTQTPKHLITATGQRVTLRCSPRSGDLSVYWYQQSLDQGLQFLIQYYNGEERAKGNILERFSAQQFPDLHSELNLSSLELGDSALYFCASSVEAGYSTDTQYFGPGTRLTVL.

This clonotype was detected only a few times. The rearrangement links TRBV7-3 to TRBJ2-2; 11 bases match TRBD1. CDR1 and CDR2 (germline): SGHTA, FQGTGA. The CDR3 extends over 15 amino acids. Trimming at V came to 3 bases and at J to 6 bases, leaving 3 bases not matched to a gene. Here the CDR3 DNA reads TGTGCCAGCAGCTTGAAGGGACAGGGGGCCGGGGAGCTGTTTTTT. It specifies CASSLKGQGAGELFF.

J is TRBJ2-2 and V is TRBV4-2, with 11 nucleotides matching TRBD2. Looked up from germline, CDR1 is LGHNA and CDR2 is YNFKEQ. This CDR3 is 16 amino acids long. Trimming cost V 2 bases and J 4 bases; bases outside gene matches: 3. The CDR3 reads CASSQLAGGSTGELFF. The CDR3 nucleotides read TGTGCCAGCAGCCAACTAGCGGGAGGTAGCACCGGGGAGCTGTTTTTT.

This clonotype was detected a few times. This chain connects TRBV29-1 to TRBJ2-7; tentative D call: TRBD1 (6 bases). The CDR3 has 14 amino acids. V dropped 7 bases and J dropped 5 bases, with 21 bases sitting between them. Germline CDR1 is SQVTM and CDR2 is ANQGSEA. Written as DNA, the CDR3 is TGCAGCGCCCTGGTTTCTGGGGGCGGTAACGAGCAGTACTTC. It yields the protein CSALVSGGGNEQYF.

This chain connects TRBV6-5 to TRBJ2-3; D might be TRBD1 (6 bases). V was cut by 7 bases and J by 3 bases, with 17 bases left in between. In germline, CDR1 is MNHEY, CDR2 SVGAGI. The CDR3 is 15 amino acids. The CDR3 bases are TGTGCCAGCACCCCACGAGGCAGGGGTACAGATACGCAGTATTTT. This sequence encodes CASTPRGRGTDTQYF.

CDR3 loop: CASGGTGYTF. The CDR3 DNA is TGTGCCAGCGGGGGTACCGGCTACACCTTC. The rearrangement uses TRBV7-9 and TRBJ1-2; D possibly corresponds to TRBD1 (5 bases). There are 10 residues in the CDR3. The V end was cut by 8 bases, the J end by 8 bases, with 9 bases between. In germline, CDR1 is SEHNR, CDR2 FQNEAQ (reference sequence).

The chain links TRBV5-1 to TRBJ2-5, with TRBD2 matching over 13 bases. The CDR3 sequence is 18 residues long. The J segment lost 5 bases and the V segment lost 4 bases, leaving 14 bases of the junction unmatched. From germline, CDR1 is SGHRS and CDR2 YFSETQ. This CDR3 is CASSTLLGRLAGGETQYF. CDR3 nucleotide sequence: TGCGCCAGCAGCACCTTATTGGGCCGACTAGCGGGAGGCGAGACCCAGTACTTC. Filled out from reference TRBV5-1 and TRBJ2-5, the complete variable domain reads KAGVTQTPRYLIKTRGQQVTLSCSPISGHRSVSWYQQTPGQGLQFLFEYFSETQRNKGNFPGRFSGRQFSNSRSEMNVSTLELGDSALYLCASSTLLGRLAGGETQYFGPGTRLLVL.

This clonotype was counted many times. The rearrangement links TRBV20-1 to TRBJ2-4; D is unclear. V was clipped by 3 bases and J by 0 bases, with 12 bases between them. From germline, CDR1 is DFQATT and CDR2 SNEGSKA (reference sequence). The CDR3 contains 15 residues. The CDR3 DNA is TGCAGTGCTAGCGCCAACCGACTAGCCAAAAACATTCAGTACTTC. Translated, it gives CSASANRLAKNIQYF.